This T cell receptor (beta chain) was captured by sequencing in a study of T cells in Graves' hyperthyroidism and ophthalmopathy. With duration under 3 months, ophthalmopathy was active: Clinical Activity Score at least 3, NOSPECS at least 4. Uncontrolled infections, other autoimmune diseases, pregnancy or lactation led to exclusion of patients. The diagnoses drew upon clinical symptoms, serum thyroxine and TRAb, thyroid ultrasound and orbital computed tomography. The CDR3 has 14 amino acids. Trimming at V came to 5 bases and at J to 5 bases, leaving 11 bases not matched to a gene. Germline CDR1 is DFQATT and CDR2 is SNEGSKA (reference sequence). Amplified regions were TCR beta CDR3 sequences from RNA transcripts. HTBI primers were employed in a first-round RT-PCR of the TCR CDR3. TCRdb itself ran the multiplex PCR reads through MiXCR, one entry per CDR3 protein. The table records 400,000 to 600,000 distinct CDR3 sequences, about 16% of them present only once.

This clonotype was observed at least ten times. Its specificity is unknown. Study-wide results and limits: Most thyroid clonotypes expanded above 0.001 appeared in blood too.

This TCR derives from a woman between 25 and 40 years old with Graves' ophthalmopathy. Sequencing used blood. The gene calls are TRBV20-1 and TRBJ2-5, with 7 nucleotides matching TRBD2. In DNA, the CDR3 is TGCAGTGCTTCCTCTGGGGTGGGGGGGGAGACCCAGTACTTC. It encodes CSASSGVGGETQYF.